This T cell receptor beta chain is drawn from a study of regulatory and conventional T cells in RAG deficiency. Points from the study as a whole: Shannon entropy was markedly lower and Simpson indices higher in RAG-deficient patients than control T-cell subsets. Omenn patients showed >80% Treg-Tconv overlap and shorter CDR3 lengths.

This clone has more than one count but fewer than ten. Antigen: not known. Germline V gene data show CDR1 as GTSNPN and CDR2 as SVGIG (reference sequence). This CDR3 spans 13 amino acids. Trimming cost V 4 bases and J 8 bases, with 17 bases left between them. Produced via immunoSEQ multiplex PCR; TCRdb's table is partial and in-frame only. Among tens of thousands of clones, approximately 90% were seen once, and the ten largest hold 12% to 15%. In addition, the sample was reused for a study of regulatory T cells. From that study: Primers: 52 TRBV forward and 13 TRBJ reverse.

Sequenced: CD8+ T cells sorted from blood. This chain uses TRBV30 with TRBJ1-2; D unclear. The source is a human donor in good health. CDR3 region: CAWNSVGGHGYTF. CDR3 nucleotide sequence: TGTGCCTGGAATTCGGTGGGTGGGCACGGCTACACCTTC.